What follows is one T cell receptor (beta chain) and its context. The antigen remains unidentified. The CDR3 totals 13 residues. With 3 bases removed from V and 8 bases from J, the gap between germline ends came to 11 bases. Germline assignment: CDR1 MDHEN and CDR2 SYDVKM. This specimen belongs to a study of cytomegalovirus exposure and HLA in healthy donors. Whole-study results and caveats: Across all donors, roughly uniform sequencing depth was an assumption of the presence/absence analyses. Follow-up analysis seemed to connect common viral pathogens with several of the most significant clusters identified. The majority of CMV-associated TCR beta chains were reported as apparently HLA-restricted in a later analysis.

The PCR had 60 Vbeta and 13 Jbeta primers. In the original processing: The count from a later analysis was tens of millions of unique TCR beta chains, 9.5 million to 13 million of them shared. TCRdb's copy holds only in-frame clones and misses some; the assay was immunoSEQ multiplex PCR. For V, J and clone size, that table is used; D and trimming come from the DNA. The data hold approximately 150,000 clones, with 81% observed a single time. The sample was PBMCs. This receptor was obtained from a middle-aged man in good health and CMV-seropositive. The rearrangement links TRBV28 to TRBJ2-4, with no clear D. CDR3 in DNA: TGTGCCAGCAGTTTGACTGAAAGAGACATTCAGTACTTC. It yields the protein CASSLTERDIQYF. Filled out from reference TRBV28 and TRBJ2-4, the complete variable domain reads DVKVTQSSRYLVKRTGEKVFLECVQDMDHENMFWYRQDPGLGLRLIYFSYDVKMKEKGDIPEGYSVSREKKERFSLILESASTNQTSMYLCASSLTERDIQYFGAGTRLSVL.